These 9 T cell receptor beta chains were sequenced from one sample in a study of blood T cell repertoires in COVID-19. Assay used: immunoSEQ multiplex PCR; TCRdb lists only in-frame clones, some missing. The data contain fewer than 200,000 clones, almost 80% of them seen just once; the ten biggest clones take up roughly 28%. The material sequenced was peripheral blood. The receptors shown here come from a woman between 70 and 85 years old with acute or convalescent COVID-19.

This chain joins TRBV5-4 and TRBJ2-2, with D uncertain. Deletions cut 0 bases from V and 3 bases from J, with 6 bases between. CDR1 and CDR2 (germline): SGHNT, YYREEE (reference sequence). CDR3 length equals 14 residues. The CDR3 DNA reads TGTGCCAGCAGCTTGGTTACTGACACCGGGGAGCTGTTTTTT. Translating gives CASSLVTDTGELFF.

This rearrangement joins TRBV20-1 to TRBJ1-5, with unresolved D. V shed 3 bases and J shed 3 bases, with 21 bases lying between them. Germline V gene lookup returns CDR1 DFQATT and CDR2 SNEGSKA (reference sequence). CDR3 length: 17 residues. DNA of the CDR3: TGCAGTGCTAGTCGAAGGGTTCGGCTCGGGGTCAATCAGCCCCAGCATTTT. This translates into CSASRRVRLGVNQPQHF.

The V and J genes are TRBV5-1 and TRBJ2-5; TRBD2 matches 7 bases. The CDR3 loop spans 15 amino acids. Germline values: CDR1 SGHRS, CDR2 YFSETQ. J was trimmed by 2 bases and V by 4 bases; bases with no gene match: 8. This chain's CDR3 is CASSPGGDLQETQYF. The CDR3 nucleotides read TGCGCCAGCAGCCCTGGGGGGGACCTACAAGAGACCCAGTACTTC. The full variable domain, completed using reference TRBV5-1 and TRBJ2-5, is KAGVTQTPRYLIKTRGQQVTLSCSPISGHRSVSWYQQTPGQGLQFLFEYFSETQRNKGNFPGRFSGRQFSNSRSEMNVSTLELGDSALYLCASSPGGDLQETQYFGPGTRLLVL.

V and J are TRBV19 and TRBJ2-1; 15 bases align to TRBD2. The CDR3 covers 16 residues. Germline V gives CDR1 LNHDA, CDR2 SQIVND (reference sequence). Trimming took 6 bases from V and 2 from J; bases not matched to a gene: 2. The chain's CDR3 is CASRRTSGRAYNEQFF. DNA of the CDR3: TGTGCCAGTAGGCGGACTAGCGGGAGGGCCTACAATGAGCAGTTCTTC.

The rearrangement links TRBV3-1 (or the pseudogene TRBV3-2) to TRBJ2-3, with TRBD2 identical over 9 bases. V gave up 1 base and J gave up 1 base; unmatched junction bases: 0. This CDR3 spans 15 amino acids. Germline values: CDR1 LGHDT, CDR2 YNNKEL (reference sequence). The CDR3 sequence: CASSQGGGGTDTQYF. CDR3 DNA sequence: TGTGCCAGCAGCCAAGGCGGGGGGGGCACAGATACGCAGTATTTT.

The J gene is TRBJ2-1, the V gene TRBV19; 8 bases align to TRBD2. The germline CDR1 and CDR2 sequences are LNHDA and SQIVND (reference sequence). V lost 7 bases to trimming and J lost 7 bases; unmatched junction nucleotides: 12. The CDR3 length is 15 residues. The DNA for the CDR3 is TGTGCCAGTACCAATGGGGCGGGAGGTCTGAATGAGCAGTTCTTC. Translation gives CASTNGAGGLNEQFF. Full variable domain (missing parts from reference TRBV19 and TRBJ2-1): DGGITQSPKYLFRKEGQNVTLSCEQNLNHDAMYWYRQDPGQGLRLIYYSQIVNDFQKGDIAEGYSVSREKKESFPLTVTSAQKNPTAFYLCASTNGAGGLNEQFFGPGTRLTVL.

This chain joins TRBV28 and TRBJ1-2; tentative D call: TRBD1 (5 bases). V was clipped by 2 bases and J by 5 bases, with 12 bases between them. CDR1 MDHEN and CDR2 SYDVKM come from the germline V gene. The CDR3 is made up of 14 amino acids. For the CDR3, the DNA is TGTGCCAGCAGTTTAGGGGGGGTTGGTTATGGCTACACCTTC. Its protein product is CASSLGGVGYGYTF.

This chain links TRBV19 with TRBJ1-6, with D unresolved. This CDR3 spans 16 amino acids. Trimming removed 10 bases from V and 4 bases from J, with 20 bases in between. Germline CDR1 is LNHDA and CDR2 is SQIVND (reference sequence). CDR3 in DNA: TGTGCCACAAGGACCGGGAGGTACCATTATAATTCACCCCTCCACTTT. Translated, it gives CATRTGRYHYNSPLHF.

The chain recombines TRBV19 with TRBJ1-4; D unclear. The CDR3 runs 12 residues. The germline gives CDR1 LNHDA, CDR2 SQIVND (reference sequence). Trimming stripped 2 bases from V and 6 bases from J, with 4 bases between. CDR3 in amino acids: CASSISYEKLFF. The CDR3 DNA reads as TGTGCCAGTAGTATATCCTATGAAAAACTGTTTTTT.